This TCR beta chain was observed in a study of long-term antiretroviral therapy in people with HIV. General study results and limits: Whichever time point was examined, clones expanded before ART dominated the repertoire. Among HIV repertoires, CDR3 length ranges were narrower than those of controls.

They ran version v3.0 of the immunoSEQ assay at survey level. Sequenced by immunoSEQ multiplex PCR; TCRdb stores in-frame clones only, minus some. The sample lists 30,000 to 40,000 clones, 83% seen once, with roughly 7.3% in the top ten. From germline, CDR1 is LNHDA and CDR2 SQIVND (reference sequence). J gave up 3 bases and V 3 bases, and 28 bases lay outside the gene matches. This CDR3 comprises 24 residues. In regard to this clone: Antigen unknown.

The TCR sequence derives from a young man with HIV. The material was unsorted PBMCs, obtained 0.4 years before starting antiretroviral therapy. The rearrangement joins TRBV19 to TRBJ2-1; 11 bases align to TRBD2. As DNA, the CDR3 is TGTGCCAGTAGTATTTATAGGGGGGGCCGAACTAGCGGGGGTGCCGGACCCATCTACAATGAGCAGTTCTTC. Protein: CASSIYRGGRTSGGAGPIYNEQFF.